A selection of T cell receptor beta chains follows, all from one sample in a study of cytomegalovirus exposure and HLA in healthy donors. Libraries were prepared by immunoSEQ multiplex PCR; TCRdb keeps only in-frame clonotypes and omits some of them. The sample records 100,000 to 150,000 clones, around 74% being singletons. The specimen sequenced was PBMCs. The source is a male donor in good health and CMV-seronegative. Both conserved end residues are part of each CDR3. D genes are given only for firm matches. Expanded clones get a size class; other rows say once, few or many, or leave the size out.

D: TRBD1; V: TRBV6-5; J: TRBJ2-1; size: NA; CDR3: CASSTPGQGGNEQFF; DNA: TGTGCCAGCAGTACCCCGGGACAGGGGGGCAATGAGCAGTTCTTC
D: TRBD1; V: TRBV6-5; J: TRBJ2-7; size: NA; CDR3: CASSSDRGEYEQYF; DNA: TGTGCCAGCAGCTCTGACAGGGGGGAGTACGAGCAGTACTTC
D: NA; V: TRBV7-2; J: TRBJ2-5; size: NA; CDR3: CASTATVQETQYF; DNA: TGTGCCAGCACGGCGACAGTCCAAGAGACCCAGTACTTC
D: TRBD2; V: TRBV2; J: TRBJ2-3; size: NA; CDR3: CASSASGGTDTQYF; DNA: TGTGCCAGCTCTGCTAGCGGGGGCACAGATACGCAGTATTTT
D: NA; V: TRBV9; J: TRBJ2-7; size: NA; CDR3: CASSVGPGGNYEQYF; DNA: TGTGCCAGCAGCGTAGGTCCAGGGGGGAACTACGAGCAGTACTTC
D: NA; V: TRBV7-9; J: TRBJ1-2; size: NA; CDR3: CSSSLADSSYTF; DNA: TGTTCCAGCAGCCTCGCGGACAGCAGCTACACCTTC
D: TRBD1; V: TRBV7-9; J: TRBJ1-5; size: NA; CDR3: CASSLAVGTGDGSAQHF; DNA: TGTGCCAGCAGCTTAGCCGTCGGGACAGGGGACGGTTCGGCCCAGCATTTT
D: NA; V: TRBV5-1; J: TRBJ2-1; size: NA; CDR3: CASRVDSLSYNEQFF; DNA: TGCGCCTCCCGGGTGGACAGCCTCTCCTACAATGAGCAGTTCTTC
D: TRBD1; V: TRBV10-3; J: TRBJ1-2; size: NA; CDR3: CAISELGQGVYGYTF; DNA: TGTGCCATCAGTGAATTGGGACAGGGGGTCTATGGCTACACCTTC
D: NA; V: TRBV4-1; J: TRBJ2-7; size: NA; CDR3: CASSQDPLSWPPPSYEQYF; DNA: TGCGCCAGCAGCCAAGACCCCCTTTCATGGCCCCCGCCGTCCTACGAGCAGTACTTC
D: NA; V: TRBV5-8; J: TRBJ1-4; size: NA; CDR3: CASSLASRRPNEKLFF; DNA: TGTGCCAGCAGCTTGGCCAGTCGCAGGCCAAATGAAAAACTGTTTTTT
D: NA; V: TRBV6-1; J: TRBJ1-2; size: few; CDR3: CASSDGGTDGQFYGYTF; DNA: TGTGCCAGCAGTGATGGCGGGACCGACGGACAATTCTATGGCTACACCTTC
D: NA; V: TRBV2; J: TRBJ2-3; size: once; CDR3: CASQWAVAAGWIDTQYF; DNA: TGTGCCAGCCAATGGGCGGTTGCGGCAGGGTGGATAGATACGCAGTATTTT
D: NA; V: TRBV7-3; J: TRBJ2-3; size: NA; CDR3: CASSLGGARADTQYF; DNA: TGTGCCAGCAGCTTAGGCGGAGCCCGTGCAGATACGCAGTATTTT
D: NA; V: TRBV11-3; J: TRBJ2-7; size: NA; CDR3: CASSLGSSGLSF; DNA: TGTGCCAGCAGCTTAGGCTCCTCGGGACTCTCCTTC
D: NA; V: TRBV29-1; J: TRBJ2-1; size: NA; CDR3: CSVEVPGSYNEQFF; DNA: TGCAGCGTTGAAGTTCCCGGGAGCTACAATGAGCAGTTCTTC
D: NA; V: TRBV27; J: TRBJ2-1; size: NA; CDR3: CASSFRPGAVSYNEQFF; DNA: TGTGCCAGCAGTTTTCGGCCGGGAGCAGTCTCCTACAATGAGCAGTTCTTC
D: NA; V: TRBV19; J: TRBJ1-5; size: NA; CDR3: CASRPGGVSNQPQHF; DNA: TGTGCCAGTAGACCGGGAGGGGTAAGCAATCAGCCCCAGCATTTT
D: TRBD1; V: TRBV4-2; J: TRBJ1-1; size: NA; CDR3: CASSTWTGWGQAFF; DNA: TGTGCCAGCAGCACTTGGACAGGCTGGGGGCAGGCTTTCTTT
D: TRBD1; V: TRBV29-1; J: TRBJ2-2; size: NA; CDR3: CSVRQGDVGELFF; DNA: TGCAGCGTCAGACAGGGGGACGTCGGGGAGCTGTTTTTT
D: NA; V: TRBV5-5; J: TRBJ2-7; size: NA; CDR3: CASSIYRQSYEQYF; DNA: TGTGCCAGCAGCATCTACCGACAGTCCTACGAGCAGTACTTC
D: NA; V: TRBV5-4; J: TRBJ2-1; size: few; CDR3: CASSPDQRGYNEQFF; DNA: TGTGCCAGCAGCCCTGACCAGCGAGGCTACAATGAGCAGTTCTTC
D: TRBD1; V: TRBV6-6; J: TRBJ2-4; size: few; CDR3: CASGSGTGFYF; DNA: TGTGCCAGCGGATCCGGGACAGGTTTTTACTTC
D: NA; V: TRBV7-9; J: TRBJ2-5; size: NA; CDR3: CSSSLAQGGQETQYF; DNA: TGTTCCAGCAGCTTAGCGCAGGGTGGGCAAGAGACCCAGTACTTC
D: NA; V: TRBV4-1; J: TRBJ2-1; size: NA; CDR3: CASSQGDLPPYNEQFF; DNA: TGCGCCAGCAGCCAGGGGGACTTGCCCCCCTACAATGAGCAGTTCTTC
D: NA; V: TRBV6-6; J: TRBJ2-5; size: NA; CDR3: CASSYPKETQYF; DNA: TGTGCCAGCAGTTACCCTAAAGAGACCCAGTACTTC
D: TRBD1; V: TRBV5-6; J: TRBJ1-6; size: few; CDR3: CASSLLRGLSPLHF; DNA: TGTGCCAGCAGCTTGCTCAGGGGGCTATCGCCCCTCCACTTT
D: NA; V: TRBV7-8; J: TRBJ1-5; size: NA; CDR3: CASSPSGGVNQPQHF; DNA: TGTGCCAGCAGCCCCAGCGGGGGGGTCAATCAGCCCCAGCATTTT
D: TRBD1; V: TRBV28; J: TRBJ1-5; size: NA; CDR3: CASSGGQGQENQPQHF; DNA: TGTGCCAGCAGTGGAGGACAGGGACAGGAGAATCAGCCCCAGCATTTT
D: TRBD2; V: TRBV2; J: TRBJ2-1; size: few; CDR3: CASSGLAGVNEQFF; DNA: TGTGCCAGCAGTGGGCTAGCGGGAGTTAATGAGCAGTTCTTC
D: TRBD2; V: TRBV7-2; J: TRBJ2-3; size: NA; CDR3: CASSLVSGRADTQYF; DNA: TGTGCCAGCAGCTTAGTTAGCGGGAGGGCAGATACGCAGTATTTT
D: NA; V: TRBV28; J: TRBJ1-5; size: NA; CDR3: CASSLSRTGNQPQHF; DNA: TGTGCCAGCAGTTTGTCCCGGACAGGCAATCAGCCCCAGCATTTT
D: NA; V: TRBV7-2; J: TRBJ2-5; size: NA; CDR3: CASSQPTRFTETQYF; DNA: TGTGCCAGCAGCCAACCGACTAGATTTACGGAGACCCAGTACTTC
D: NA; V: TRBV4-1; J: TRBJ1-1; size: few; CDR3: CASSQDSVSTEAFF; DNA: TGCGCCAGCAGCCAGGACAGCGTGAGCACTGAAGCTTTCTTT
D: NA; V: TRBV7-3; J: TRBJ2-1; size: few; CDR3: CASSLMGGDEQFF; DNA: TGTGCCAGCAGCTTAATGGGAGGTGATGAGCAGTTCTTC
D: NA; V: TRBV5-1; J: TRBJ2-3; size: once; CDR3: CASSLSAVTDTQYF; DNA: TGCGCCAGCAGCTTATCGGCGGTCACAGATACGCAGTATTTT
D: NA; V: TRBV5-5; J: TRBJ1-1; size: few; CDR3: CASSLSGPLNTEAFF; DNA: TGTGCCAGCAGCTTGTCTGGGCCGCTGAACACTGAAGCTTTCTTT
D: TRBD1; V: TRBV2; J: TRBJ1-5; size: NA; CDR3: CASSETFARGNQPQHF; DNA: TGTGCCAGCAGTGAGACTTTCGCCAGGGGGAATCAGCCCCAGCATTTT
D: NA; V: TRBV5-8; J: TRBJ1-5; size: NA; CDR3: CASSLVLQNSNQPQHF; DNA: TGTGCCAGCAGCTTGGTGTTACAGAATAGCAATCAGCCCCAGCATTTT
D: NA; V: TRBV6-5; J: TRBJ1-5; size: few; CDR3: CASSPRGRGNQPQHF; DNA: TGTGCCAGCAGTCCCCGGGGTAGGGGCAATCAGCCCCAGCATTTT
D: NA; V: TRBV28; J: TRBJ1-2; size: NA; CDR3: CASSPDFSYGYTF; DNA: TGTGCCAGCAGCCCGGACTTCTCCTATGGCTACACCTTC
D: NA; V: TRBV18; J: TRBJ2-1; size: NA; CDR3: CASSPWETRSYNEQFF; DNA: TGTGCCAGCTCACCTTGGGAGACCCGTTCCTACAATGAGCAGTTCTTC